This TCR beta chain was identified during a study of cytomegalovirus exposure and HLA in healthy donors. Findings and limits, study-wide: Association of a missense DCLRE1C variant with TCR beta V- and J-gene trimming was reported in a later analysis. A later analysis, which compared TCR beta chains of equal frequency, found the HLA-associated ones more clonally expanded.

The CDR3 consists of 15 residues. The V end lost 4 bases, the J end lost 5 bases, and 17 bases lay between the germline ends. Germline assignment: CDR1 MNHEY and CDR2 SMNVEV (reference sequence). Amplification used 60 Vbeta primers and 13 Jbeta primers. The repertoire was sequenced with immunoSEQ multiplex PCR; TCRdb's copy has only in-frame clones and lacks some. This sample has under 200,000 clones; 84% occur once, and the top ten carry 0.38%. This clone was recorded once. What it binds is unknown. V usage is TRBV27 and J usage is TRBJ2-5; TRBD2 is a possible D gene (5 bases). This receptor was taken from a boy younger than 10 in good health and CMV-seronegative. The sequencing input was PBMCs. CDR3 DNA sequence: TGTGCCAGCAGTTCCATCCCCGGGGTTATGGAGACCCAGTACTTC. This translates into CASSSIPGVMETQYF.